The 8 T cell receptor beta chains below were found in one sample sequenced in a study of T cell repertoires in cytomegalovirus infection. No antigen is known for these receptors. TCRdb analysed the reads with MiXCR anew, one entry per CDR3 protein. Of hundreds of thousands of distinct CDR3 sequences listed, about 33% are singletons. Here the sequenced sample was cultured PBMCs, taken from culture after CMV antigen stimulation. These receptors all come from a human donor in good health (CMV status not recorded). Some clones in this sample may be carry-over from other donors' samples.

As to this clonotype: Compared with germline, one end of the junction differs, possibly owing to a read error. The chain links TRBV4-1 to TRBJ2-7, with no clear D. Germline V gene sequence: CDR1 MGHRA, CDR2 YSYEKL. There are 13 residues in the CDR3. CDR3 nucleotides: TGTGCCAGCAGCCAACATCCCCTGGACGAGCAGTACTTC. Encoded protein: CASSQHPLDEQYF.

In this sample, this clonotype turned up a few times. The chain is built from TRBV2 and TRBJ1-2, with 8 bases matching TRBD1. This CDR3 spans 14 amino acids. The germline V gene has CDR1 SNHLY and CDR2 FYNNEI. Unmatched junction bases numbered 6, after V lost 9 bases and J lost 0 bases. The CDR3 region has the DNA TGTGCCAGAACGACAGGGGCAGCTAACTATGGCTACACCTTC. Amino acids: CARTTGAANYGYTF.

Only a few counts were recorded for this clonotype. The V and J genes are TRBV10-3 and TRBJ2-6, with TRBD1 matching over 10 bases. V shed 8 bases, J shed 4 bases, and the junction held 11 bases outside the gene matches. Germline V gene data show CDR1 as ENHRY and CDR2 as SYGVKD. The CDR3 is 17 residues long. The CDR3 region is CAISSGTGAVGANVLTF. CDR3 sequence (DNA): TGTGCCATCTCGAGTGGGACAGGGGCTGTGGGGGCCAACGTCCTGACTTTC.

Written as DNA, the CDR3 is TGCAGCGCCATGGCAAGGGCGGGAGTGCTTCGCAATGAGCAGTTCTTC. Its translation is CSAMARAGVLRNEQFF. The chain combines TRBV29-1 with TRBJ2-1; TRBD2 agrees at 7 bases. Trimming took 7 bases from V and 6 from J; bases not matched to a gene: 18. This CDR3 has 16 residues. Germline values: CDR1 SQVTM, CDR2 ANQGSEA.

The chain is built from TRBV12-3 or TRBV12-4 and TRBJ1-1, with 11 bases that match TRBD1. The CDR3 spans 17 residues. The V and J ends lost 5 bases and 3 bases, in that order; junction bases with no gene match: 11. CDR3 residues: CASSTGTGGGWDTEAFF. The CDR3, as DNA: TGTGCCAGCAGTACCGGGACAGGGGGAGGCTGGGACACTGAAGCTTTCTTT.

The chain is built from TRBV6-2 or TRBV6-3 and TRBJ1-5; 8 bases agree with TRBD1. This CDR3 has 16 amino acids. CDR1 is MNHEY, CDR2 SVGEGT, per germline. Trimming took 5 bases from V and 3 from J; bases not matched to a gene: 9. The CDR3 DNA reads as TGTGCCAGCAGTAGGTACGACAGGGGTTTCAATCAGCCCCAGCATTTT. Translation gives CASSRYDRGFNQPQHF.

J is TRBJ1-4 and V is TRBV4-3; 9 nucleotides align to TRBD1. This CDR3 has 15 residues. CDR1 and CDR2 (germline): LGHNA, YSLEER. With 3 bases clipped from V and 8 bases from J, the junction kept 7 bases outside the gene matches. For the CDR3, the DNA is TGCGCCAGCAGCCAGGACAGGGGTGGACGGGAAAAACTGTTTTTT. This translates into CASSQDRGGREKLFF.

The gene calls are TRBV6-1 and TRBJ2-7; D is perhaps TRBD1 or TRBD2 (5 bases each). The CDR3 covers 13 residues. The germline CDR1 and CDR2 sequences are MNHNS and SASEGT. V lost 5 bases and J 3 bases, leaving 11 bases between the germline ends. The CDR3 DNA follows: TGTGCCAGCAGTTCAGGGACCAGCTACGAGCAGTACTTC. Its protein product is CASSSGTSYEQYF.